Listed below are T cell receptor beta chains from one sample, sequenced in a study of molecular identifiers for immune sequencing clone quantification. TCRdb reprocessed the PCR reads via MiXCR and lists one record per CDR3 protein. The sample lists about 640,000 distinct CDR3 sequences, approximately 20% occurring once. Sequenced material: naive CD8+ T cells from blood, with Jurkat cell RNA spiked in. These TCRs come from a human donor in good health. Some libraries in this study had Jurkat cell RNA spiked in. Each CDR3 is given without its conserved first and last residue. Rows may omit the clone size; those that give it use once, few, many or a size class.

many | TRBJ1-5 | TRBV6-1 | ASFGVSIQPYNQPQH
many | TRBJ1-2 | TRBV2 | ASSEGEYYGYT
many | TRBJ2-2 | TRBV28 | ASNPRTGVPGELF
few | TRBJ2-5 | TRBV19 | AGGMFRDQETQY
few | TRBJ2-7 | TRBV20-1 | SARGLAGESYEQY
NA | TRBJ2-3 | TRBV14 | ASSPGTSYTDTQY
many | TRBJ2-5 | TRBV7-9 | ASSFLLAGGPRETQY
many | TRBJ1-1 | TRBV7-9 | ASSYQNTEAF
many | TRBJ1-5 | TRBV12-3/TRBV12-4 | ASGLFNQPQH
NA | TRBJ2-1 | TRBV4-2 | ASSSLAGEQF
many | TRBJ2-7 | TRBV27 | ASSPIRGAGEQY
NA | TRBJ2-2 | TRBV5-1 | ASSLVQTNTGELF
many | TRBJ2-7 | TRBV4-1 | ASSQPGQGYEQY
few | TRBJ2-2 | TRBV19 | ASSQVDWTSGGFRTGELF
NA | TRBJ2-7 | TRBV27 | ASIAGASGDYGQY